The 32 T cell receptor beta chains in this list originate from one sample, sequenced in a study of cytomegalovirus exposure and HLA in healthy donors. PCR amplification relied on 60 Vbeta primers (plus 13 Jbeta primers). Profiling relied on immunoSEQ multiplex PCR, and the TCRdb table lists in-frame clones only, not all of them. The table includes about 160,000 clones, less than 85% detected once. The sequenced material came from PBMCs. The receptors stem from a boy aged 2 to 10 in good health and CMV-seronegative.

The chain employs TRBV7-3 and TRBJ2-1; tentative D call: TRBD2 (5 bases). Germline V CDR1 and CDR2: SGHTA, FQGTGA. This CDR3 spans 15 amino acids. Trimming removed 5 bases from V and 9 bases from J, with 20 bases in between. CDR3 nucleotide sequence: TGTGCCAGCAGCACTACAAGGACTGGGGTCACTGAGCAGTTCTTC. This encodes CASSTTRTGVTEQFF.

CDR3: CASSLAYNEQFF. Here the CDR3 DNA reads TGTGCCAGCTCACTGGCTTACAATGAGCAGTTCTTC. This sequence joins TRBV18 and TRBJ2-1; no firm D call. With 4 bases removed from V and 4 bases from J, the gap between germline ends came to 5 bases. Germline CDR1 reads KGHSH; CDR2 reads LQKENI. There are 12 residues in the CDR3.

The rearrangement uses TRBV18 and TRBJ2-3, with 8 nucleotides matching TRBD2. The CDR3 covers 15 residues. V shed 2 bases, J shed 1 base, and the junction held 2 bases outside the gene matches. Germline values: CDR1 KGHSH, CDR2 LQKENI. CDR3 nucleotide sequence: TGTGCCAGCTCACCAACGACTAGCGGCACAGATACGCAGTATTTT. This translates into CASSPTTSGTDTQYF.

This clone was observed a few times. V gene TRBV2 combines with J gene TRBJ1-6, with a weak D call TRBD1 (5 bases). V gave up 8 bases and J gave up 2 bases, with 13 bases separating them. Germline values: CDR1 SNHLY, CDR2 FYNNEI. The CDR3 is 15 residues long. This chain's CDR3 is CASFSRAAYNSPLHF. The DNA for the CDR3 is TGTGCCAGCTTCTCCAGGGCAGCCTATAATTCACCCCTCCACTTT.

This sequence joins TRBV28 and TRBJ2-7, with D maybe TRBD2 (5 bases). The V gene lost 5 bases and the J gene lost 6 bases, with 8 bases spanning the gap. The CDR3 sequence is 11 residues long. The germline V gene has CDR1 MDHEN and CDR2 SYDVKM. DNA of the CDR3: TGTGCCAGCAGTCGGGGTGGCGAGCAGTACTTC. Residues: CASSRGGEQYF.

This sequence joins TRBV11-2 and TRBJ2-1; 8 bases are a match to TRBD2. CDR3 size: 14 residues. V gave up 5 bases and J gave up 6 bases; unmatched junction bases: 6. Germline V gives CDR1 SGHAT, CDR2 FQNNGV. This CDR3 reads CASSIIAGTNEQFF. The CDR3 DNA reads TGTGCCAGCAGCATTATAGCGGGAACCAATGAGCAGTTCTTC.

The rearrangement uses TRBV5-1 and TRBJ2-2, with D unresolved. The V gene lost 0 bases and the J gene lost 11 bases, with 8 bases spanning the gap. Germline V gene data show CDR1 as SGHRS and CDR2 as YFSETQ. This CDR3 spans 12 amino acids. Written as DNA, the CDR3 is TGCGCCAGCAGCTTGGGGCAGGTCGAGCTGTTTTTT. Translated, it gives CASSLGQVELFF.

This chain joins TRBV2 and TRBJ1-4, with D hard to call. Germline values: CDR1 SNHLY, CDR2 FYNNEI. With 6 bases removed from V and 5 bases from J, the gap between germline ends came to 13 bases. The CDR3 loop spans 14 amino acids. The CDR3 loop reads CASRTGNSNEKLFF. As DNA, the CDR3 is TGTGCCAGCAGGACGGGAAATAGCAATGAAAAACTGTTTTTT.

V usage is TRBV19 and J usage is TRBJ2-1, with 8 bases fitting TRBD1. This CDR3 has 16 amino acids. With V trimmed by 3 bases and J by 8 bases, 12 bases remained unmatched. CDR1 is LNHDA and CDR2 is SQIVND in the germline V gene (reference sequence). Here the CDR3 DNA reads TGTGCCAGTAGTATCCCTACAGGGGGAATGCGGGATGAGCAGTTCTTC. It encodes CASSIPTGGMRDEQFF.

This rearrangement joins TRBV11-2 to TRBJ1-3; TRBD1 agrees at 7 bases. The CDR3 loop spans 16 amino acids. Germline V CDR1 and CDR2: SGHAT, FQNNGV. Trimming took 4 bases from V and 2 from J; bases not matched to a gene: 8. CDR3 amino acids: CASSWAGGTPGNTIYF. The CDR3 bases are TGTGCCAGCAGCTGGGCAGGGGGGACGCCTGGAAACACCATATATTTT.

The rearrangement joins TRBV21-1 to TRBJ1-5; the listed D gene, TRBD1, was not tested against the DNA. TRBV21-1 is a pseudogene locus. The length of the CDR3 is 13 residues. The CDR3 reads CATPGQVHQPQHF. In DNA form, the CDR3 reads TGTGCCACCCCGGGACAAGTTCATCAGCCCCAGCATTTT.

V usage is TRBV5-1 and J usage is TRBJ1-2, with D tentatively TRBD1 (6 bases). Trimming took off 4 bases at V and 8 bases at J, with 12 bases between the two ends. Germline loops: CDR1 SGHRS, CDR2 YFSETQ. The CDR3 covers 12 residues. CDR3 DNA: TGCGCCAGCAGCGGAGGACAGCGCGGCTACACCTTC. Its protein product is CASSGGQRGYTF.

This clone was picked up one time. The chain is built from TRBV5-4 and TRBJ1-1; a weak D match, TRBD1 (5 bases). The CDR3 extends over 14 amino acids. Trimming took 1 base from V and 0 from J, leaving 7 bases between them. Per germline, CDR1 SGHNT and CDR2 YYREEE (reference sequence). In nucleotides, the CDR3 is TGTGCCAGCAGCTTGCGGGGGATGAACACTGAAGCTTTCTTT. It codes for CASSLRGMNTEAFF.

The chain uses TRBV6-6 and TRBJ2-5, with TRBD1 matching 10 bases. With 6 bases clipped from V and 5 bases from J, the junction kept 6 bases outside the gene matches. CDR1 is MNHNY, CDR2 SVGAGI, per germline (reference sequence). This CDR3 contains 14 residues. This CDR3 is CASSLDRGRETQYF. CDR3 DNA sequence: TGTGCCAGCAGCTTAGACAGGGGGCGGGAGACCCAGTACTTC.

This clone appeared once. The chain carries TRBV29-1 and TRBJ1-2; D is uncertain. The V end was cut by 5 bases, the J end by 0 bases, with 13 bases between. The CDR3 length is 14 residues. In germline, CDR1 is SQVTM, CDR2 ANQGSEA. The chain's CDR3 is CSVQSDGPNYGYTF. The CDR3 DNA reads as TGCAGCGTTCAAAGCGACGGTCCTAACTATGGCTACACCTTC.

To note about this clone: A read error may account for a junction end that differs from germline. This chain links TRBV30 with TRBJ1-1, with D possibly matching TRBD1 (5 bases). CDR3 size: 15 residues. Germline V gene sequence: CDR1 GTSNPN, CDR2 SVGIG (reference sequence). DNA for the CDR3: TGTGCCGGGAGGGGTAGGGAGACATCGAACACTGAAGCTTTCTTT. Encoded protein: CAGRGRETSNTEAFF. The full variable domain, its missing parts supplied by reference TRBV30 and TRBJ1-1, is SQTIHQWPATLVQPVGSPLSLECTVEGTSNPNLYWYRQAAGRGLQLLFYSVGIGQISSEVPQNLSASRPQDRQFILSSKKLLLSDSGFYLCAGRGRETSNTEAFFGQGTRLTVV.

V is TRBV2 and J is TRBJ2-2, with 11 bases that match TRBD2. The CDR3 runs 15 residues. Trimming took 9 bases from V and 0 from J; bases not matched to a gene: 3. Germline values: CDR1 SNHLY, CDR2 FYNNEI. The CDR3, as DNA: TGTGCCAGGGGACTAGCGGCGTCGAACACCGGGGAGCTGTTTTTT. This gives the protein CARGLAASNTGELFF.

The chain carries TRBV6-4 and TRBJ2-3; 7 bases agree with TRBD2. Germline V lookup: CDR1 MRHNA, CDR2 SNTAGT. CDR3 length: 16 residues. The V gene end was trimmed by 4 bases and the J gene end by 0 bases; junction bases not matched to a gene: 7. CDR3 DNA sequence: TGTGCCAGCAGTGCATCAAGCGGGGCCAGCACAGATACGCAGTATTTT. Translating gives CASSASSGASTDTQYF.

The rearrangement links TRBV30 to TRBJ2-1, with a possible D match to TRBD2 (6 bases). Per the germline V gene, CDR1 is GTSNPN and CDR2 is SVGIG (reference sequence). V was clipped by 3 bases and J by 10 bases, with 10 bases between them. The CDR3 spans 11 residues. The CDR3 reads CAWSPAGEQFF. The CDR3 DNA is TGTGCCTGGAGCCCCGCGGGGGAGCAGTTCTTC.

The genes are TRBV6-4 and TRBJ2-3; 8 bases fit TRBD2. Unmatched junction bases numbered 13, after V lost 5 bases and J lost 6 bases. This CDR3 is built from 16 residues. The germline CDR1 and CDR2 sequences are MRHNA and SNTAGT. CDR3 sequence reads: CASSPLAGPSRDTQYF. CDR3 nucleotides: TGTGCCAGCAGTCCATTAGCGGGACCCTCGCGGGATACGCAGTATTTT.

This clone was counted a single time. CDR3 coding DNA: TGTGCCAGCAGCTTTGAAGCGGGAGGTAACGAGCAGTACTTC. This gives the protein CASSFEAGGNEQYF. This chain uses TRBV5-4 with TRBJ2-7; 9 nucleotides agree with TRBD2. CDR1 is SGHNT and CDR2 is YYREEE in the germline V gene (reference sequence). With 2 bases clipped from V and 5 bases from J, the junction kept 5 bases outside the gene matches. This CDR3 contains 14 residues.

The V call is TRBV30, the J call TRBJ2-3; 12 nucleotides line up with TRBD2. The J segment lost 4 bases and the V segment lost 0 bases, leaving 8 bases of the junction unmatched. This CDR3 spans 17 amino acids. Per germline, CDR1 GTSNPN and CDR2 SVGIG (reference sequence). DNA of the CDR3: TGTGCCTGGAGTGTTTCCAGGACTAGCGGGAAGGCAGATACGCAGTATTTT. Protein: CAWSVSRTSGKADTQYF.

This clone was found once. The rearrangement uses TRBV10-1 and TRBJ2-1, with D possibly TRBD1 on 6 matching bases. V was clipped by 3 bases and J by 4 bases, with 16 bases between them. CDR1 is WNHNN, CDR2 SYGVQD, per germline (reference sequence). This CDR3 is built from 16 residues. The CDR3 region has the DNA TGCGCCAGCAGTGACTCGCCGGACAGCACTTACAATGAGCAGTTCTTC. The encoded protein is CASSDSPDSTYNEQFF.

This chain links TRBV30 with TRBJ2-7; D is possibly TRBD1 (6 bases). Germline values: CDR1 GTSNPN, CDR2 SVGIG (reference sequence). Trimming removed 0 bases from V and 4 bases from J, with 16 bases in between. There are 15 residues in the CDR3. The CDR3 region is CAWSVLGTGTYEQYF. CDR3 coding DNA: TGTGCCTGGAGTGTACTTGGTACAGGGACATACGAGCAGTACTTC.

The CDR3 protein is CASSERQGPRNTIYF. The CDR3 DNA reads TGTGCCAGCAGTGAAAGACAGGGTCCCAGAAACACCATATATTTT. The chain links TRBV2 to TRBJ1-3, with TRBD1 identical over 7 bases. From germline, CDR1 is SNHLY and CDR2 FYNNEI. V trimming: 2 bases; J trimming: 5 bases; junction bases outside the gene matches: 6. The CDR3 is 15 residues long.

V is TRBV5-7 and J is TRBJ1-4; D possibly corresponds to TRBD1 (6 bases). TRBV5-7 is placed among ORFs of uncertain function. The CDR3 is 19 residues long. V lost 0 bases and J 0 bases, leaving 18 bases between the germline ends. CDR3 sequence: CASSLVPGQSLATNEKLFF. In nucleotides, the CDR3 is TGTGCCAGCAGCTTGGTCCCCGGACAGTCGCTTGCAACTAATGAAAAACTGTTTTTT.

The chain joins TRBV2 to TRBJ1-4; 10 nucleotides agree with TRBD1. Germline trimming cut 7 bases from V and 8 bases from J; bases unmatched to any gene: 10. This CDR3 has 15 residues. CDR1 SNHLY and CDR2 FYNNEI come from the germline V gene. In nucleotides, the CDR3 is TGTGCCAGCATCAGTAAGACAGGGGGCAGGGAAAAACTGTTTTTT. Amino acids: CASISKTGGREKLFF.

The genes are TRBV19 and TRBJ2-7; 9 positions match TRBD1. The length of the CDR3 is 16 residues. CDR1 and CDR2 (germline): LNHDA, SQIVND (reference sequence). The V gene end was trimmed by 4 bases and the J gene end by 0 bases; junction bases not matched to a gene: 7. CDR3 amino acids: CASSKYSTGGSYEQYF. The CDR3 DNA is TGTGCCAGTAGTAAGTATTCGACAGGGGGCTCCTACGAGCAGTACTTC.

The rearrangement uses TRBV28 and TRBJ2-7; TRBD1 aligns across 8 bases. Unmatched junction bases numbered 6, after V lost 2 bases and J lost 6 bases. The CDR3 contains 14 residues. Germline V gives CDR1 MDHEN, CDR2 SYDVKM. In DNA form, the CDR3 reads TGTGCCAGCAGTTTACTCAGGGGGCAACGCGAGCAGTACTTC. Its translation is CASSLLRGQREQYF.

The J gene is TRBJ1-1, the V gene TRBV5-1; 9 nucleotides line up with TRBD1. The germline V gene encodes CDR1 SGHRS and CDR2 YFSETQ. J was trimmed by 3 bases and V by 5 bases; bases with no gene match: 14. This CDR3 contains 17 residues. The CDR3 sequence is CASRKTGTGREDTEAFF. DNA of the CDR3: TGCGCCAGCAGAAAAACCGGGACAGGGAGAGAGGACACTGAAGCTTTCTTT.

About this clone: The sample holds other DNA sequences that translate to the same CDR3. This chain links TRBV27 with TRBJ1-5; D is unclear. This CDR3 is built from 12 residues. V was cut by 6 bases and J by 6 bases, with 9 bases left in between. Germline CDR1 is MNHEY and CDR2 is SMNVEV (reference sequence). The CDR3 sequence: CASSPGGQPQHF. CDR3 bases: TGTGCCAGCAGCCCCGGAGGTCAGCCCCAGCATTTT.

This clone appeared a single time. This chain links TRBV6-1 with TRBJ2-5; TRBD2 aligns across 12 bases. The germline CDR1 and CDR2 sequences are MNHNS and SASEGT. The CDR3 has 19 residues. After removal of 1 base from V and 1 base from J, the junction contained 10 bases not matched to a gene. Here the CDR3 reads CASSEGGLAGGHGQETQYF. DNA for the CDR3: TGTGCCAGCAGTGAAGGCGGGCTAGCGGGGGGGCATGGCCAAGAGACCCAGTACTTC.